The clone carrying this TCR beta chain has just a few counts. Its antigen is not identified. The source of the sample is a study of post-analysis software for immune sequencing data. Study-level points and caveats: Relative to controls, patients had 4 or 5 TRBV segments at higher frequency, with TRBV5-6, TRBV5-1 and TRBV20-1 among these.

V was shortened by 5 bases and J by 0 bases, with 12 bases between the two germline ends. Per the germline V gene, CDR1 is SGHAT and CDR2 is FQNNGV. This CDR3 has 15 amino acids. Prepared TCR beta cDNA libraries contained unique molecular identifiers. TCRdb fed the PCR reads into MiXCR, producing one record per CDR3 protein. The sample has approximately 150,000 distinct CDR3 sequences; 30% are singletons. This TCR derives from a girl aged 10-17 years with multiple sclerosis. Material for sequencing was blood. The J gene is TRBJ2-3, the V gene TRBV11-2; tentative D call: TRBD2 (6 bases). The CDR3 is CASSPRGGSTDTQYF. CDR3 coding DNA: TGTGCCAGCAGCCCGAGGGGAGGTAGCACAGATACGCAGTATTTT. Full variable domain (rest looked up from reference TRBV11-2 and TRBJ2-3): EAGVAQSPRYKIIEKRQSVAFWCNPISGHATLYWYQQILGQGPKLLIQFQNNGVVDDSQLPKDRFSAERLKGVDSTLKIQPAKLEDSAVYLCASSPRGGSTDTQYFGPGTRLTVL.